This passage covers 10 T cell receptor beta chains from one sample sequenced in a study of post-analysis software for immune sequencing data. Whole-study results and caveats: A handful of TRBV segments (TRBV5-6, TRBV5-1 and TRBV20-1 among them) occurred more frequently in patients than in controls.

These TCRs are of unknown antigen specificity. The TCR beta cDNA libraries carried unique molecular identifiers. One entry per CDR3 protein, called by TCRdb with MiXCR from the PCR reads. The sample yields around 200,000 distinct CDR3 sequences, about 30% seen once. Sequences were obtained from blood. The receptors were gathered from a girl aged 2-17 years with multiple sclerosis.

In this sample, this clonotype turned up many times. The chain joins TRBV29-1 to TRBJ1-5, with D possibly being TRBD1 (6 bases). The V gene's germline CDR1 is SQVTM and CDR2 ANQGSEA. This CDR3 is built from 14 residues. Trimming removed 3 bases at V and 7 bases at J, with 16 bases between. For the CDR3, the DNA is TGCAGCGTTGAGGGAGGGGGGAGTGGGCAGCCCCAGCATTTT. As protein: CSVEGGGSGQPQHF.

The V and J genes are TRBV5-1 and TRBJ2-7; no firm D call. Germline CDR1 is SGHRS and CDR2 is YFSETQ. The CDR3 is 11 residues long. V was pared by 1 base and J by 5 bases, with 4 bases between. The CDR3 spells CASSLSDEQYF. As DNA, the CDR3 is TGCGCCAGCAGCTTGTCCGACGAGCAGTACTTC.

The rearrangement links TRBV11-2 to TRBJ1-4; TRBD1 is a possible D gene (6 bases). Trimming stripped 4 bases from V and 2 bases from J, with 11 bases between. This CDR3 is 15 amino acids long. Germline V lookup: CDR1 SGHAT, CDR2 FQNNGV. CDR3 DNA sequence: TGTGCCAGCAGCTACGGGGGCATGACTAATGAAAAACTGTTTTTT. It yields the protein CASSYGGMTNEKLFF.

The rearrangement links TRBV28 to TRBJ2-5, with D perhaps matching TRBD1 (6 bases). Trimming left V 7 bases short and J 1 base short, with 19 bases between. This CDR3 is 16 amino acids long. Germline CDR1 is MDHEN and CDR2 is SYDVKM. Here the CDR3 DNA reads TGTGCCAGCACAGGGGTGGGCAGGGGATTCCAAGAGACCCAGTACTTC. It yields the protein CASTGVGRGFQETQYF. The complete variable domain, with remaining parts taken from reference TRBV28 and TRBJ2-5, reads DVKVTQSSRYLVKRTGEKVFLECVQDMDHENMFWYRQDPGLGLRLIYFSYDVKMKEKGDIPEGYSVSREKKERFSLILESASTNQTSMYLCASTGVGRGFQETQYFGPGTRLLVL.

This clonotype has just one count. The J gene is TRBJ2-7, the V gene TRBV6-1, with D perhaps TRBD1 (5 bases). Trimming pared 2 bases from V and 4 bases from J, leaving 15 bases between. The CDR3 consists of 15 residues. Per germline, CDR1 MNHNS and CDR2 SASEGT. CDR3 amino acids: CASSEPDTYLYEQYF. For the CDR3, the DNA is TGTGCCAGCAGTGAACCGGACACATACCTTTACGAGCAGTACTTC.

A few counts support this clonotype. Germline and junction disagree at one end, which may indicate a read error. In DNA form, the CDR3 reads TGTACCAGCAGCGTAGGTGAGGGACAGCTATACTCCTACAATGAGCAGTTCTTC. This codes for CTSSVGEGQLYSYNEQFF. The chain joins TRBV9 to TRBJ2-1, with 7 bases lining up with TRBD1. The CDR3 is 18 amino acids. The germline gives CDR1 SGDLS, CDR2 YYNGEE.

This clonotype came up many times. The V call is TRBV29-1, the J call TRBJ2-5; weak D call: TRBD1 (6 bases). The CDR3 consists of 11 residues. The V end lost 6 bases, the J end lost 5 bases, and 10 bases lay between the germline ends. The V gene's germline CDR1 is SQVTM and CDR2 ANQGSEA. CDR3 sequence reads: CSVHRVETQYF. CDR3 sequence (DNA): TGCAGCGTCCACAGGGTTGAGACCCAGTACTTC.

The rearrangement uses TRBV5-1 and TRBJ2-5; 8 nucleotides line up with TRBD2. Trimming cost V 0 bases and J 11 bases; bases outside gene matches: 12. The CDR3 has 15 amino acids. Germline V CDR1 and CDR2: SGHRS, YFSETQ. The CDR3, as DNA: TGCGCCAGCAGCTTGGTCGTGGGACTAGTTTATGAGCAGTACTTC. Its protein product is CASSLVVGLVYEQYF.

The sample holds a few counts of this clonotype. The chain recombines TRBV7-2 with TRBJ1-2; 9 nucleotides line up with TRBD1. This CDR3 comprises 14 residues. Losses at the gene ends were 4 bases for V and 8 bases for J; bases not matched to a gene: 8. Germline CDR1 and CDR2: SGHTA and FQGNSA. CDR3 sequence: CASSSGTGSLGYTF. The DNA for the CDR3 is TGTGCCAGCAGCTCCGGGACAGGGTCGCTCGGCTACACCTTC.

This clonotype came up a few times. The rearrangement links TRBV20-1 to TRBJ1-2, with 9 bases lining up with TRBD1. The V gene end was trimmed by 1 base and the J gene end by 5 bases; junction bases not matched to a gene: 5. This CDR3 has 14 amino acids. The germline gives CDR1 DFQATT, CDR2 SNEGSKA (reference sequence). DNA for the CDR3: TGCAGTGCTAGAGGGCCCGGGACAGGGTATGGCTACACCTTC. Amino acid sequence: CSARGPGTGYGYTF.